This T cell receptor (beta chain) appears in the sequencing data of a study of OX40 agonist ivuxolimab in advanced cancers. TCRdb's table, derived via immunoSEQ multiplex PCR, lists solely in-frame clones and lacks some. The sample contains about 66,000 clones, 75% to 90% of which appear only once. Unmatched junction bases numbered 5, after V lost 1 base and J lost 0 bases. Looked up from germline, CDR1 is SGDLS and CDR2 is YYNGEE. The CDR3 extends over 17 amino acids. This clone showed up just once. The source was CD4+ or CD8+ T cells sorted from blood, collected in a trial of the OX40 agonist ivuxolimab. The TCR was taken from an adult with an advanced solid tumor such as melanoma, head and neck, liver or kidney cancer. The V call is TRBV9, the J call TRBJ2-2; 8 bases are a match to TRBD2. Written as DNA, the CDR3 is TGTGCCAGCAGCGTAAAAGCGGGAGCGGCGAACACCGGGGAGCTGTTTTTT. This codes for CASSVKAGAANTGELFF.